What follows is one T cell receptor beta chain and its context. Its antigen is as yet unknown. This CDR3 contains 16 residues. The J segment lost 4 bases and the V segment lost 3 bases, leaving 6 bases of the junction unmatched. CDR1 is MNHNS and CDR2 is SASEGT in the germline V gene. The CDR3 regions of TCR beta were amplified from RNA transcripts. With the HTBI primer set, the TCR CDR3 went through a first round of RT-PCR. TCRdb itself ran the multiplex PCR reads through MiXCR, one entry per CDR3 protein. The data show about 480,000 distinct CDR3 sequences, under 15% seen once. The data belong to a study of T cells in Graves' hyperthyroidism and ophthalmopathy. Study-level points and caveats: Blood also carried most thyroid clonotypes expanded above 0.001. By a 13 V-J model, ophthalmopathy was set apart from stable hyperthyroidism.

Patients were excluded because of uncontrolled infection, other autoimmune disease, pregnancy or lactation. The authors obtained PBMCs from 10 ml of fresh peripheral blood. This clonotype originated in a young woman with Graves' hyperthyroidism. The rearrangement joins TRBV6-1 to TRBJ2-3; 11 bases line up with TRBD2. Sequencing was performed on blood. The CDR3 bases are TGTGCCAGCAGTGAGACTAGCGGGACTAACCCAGATACGCAGTATTTT. Its protein product is CASSETSGTNPDTQYF.